These T cell receptor beta chains were read from a single sample in a study of T cell clones after liver transplantation. TCRdb keeps only in-frame clones here, not all; method: immunoSEQ multiplex PCR. Seen here are 99,000 or so clones, more than 75% observed once, and the top ten hold over 0.75%. The sequencing used CD4+ T cells from blood, collected before liver transplant. The receptors come from a human donor who received a liver transplant. CDR3s include the opening cysteine and the closing phenylalanine or tryptophan. Fields, in order: CDR3 DNA, CDR3 protein, D gene, clone size, V gene, J gene. D genes are given only for firm matches. The size entry is marked missing in some rows and otherwise reads once, few, many or a size class.

TGTGCCAGCAGTGAAAGAATCCCCTACGAGCAGTACTTC,CASSERIPYEQYF,NA,once,TRBV2,TRBJ2-7
TGCAGCGTGGGGCAGACAGGTCTATCCTACGAGCAGTACTTC,CSVGQTGLSYEQYF,NA,NA,TRBV29-1,TRBJ2-7
TGCAGCGTCCGACTCCGCGAGGGAGGCACTGAAGCTTTCTTT,CSVRLREGGTEAFF,NA,NA,TRBV29-1,TRBJ1-1
TGCGCCAGCAGCTTGGACCTTACCTCTGGAAACACCATATATTTT,CASSLDLTSGNTIYF,NA,NA,TRBV5-1,TRBJ1-3
TGTGCCAGCAGCCAACAGGCGAACACTGAAGCTTTCTTT,CASSQQANTEAFF,NA,once,TRBV7-3,TRBJ1-1
TGTGCCAGCAGCTTAGTGGGAGCTGGTCAGCCCCAGCATTTT,CASSLVGAGQPQHF,NA,NA,TRBV7-9,TRBJ1-5
TGTGCCAGCAGCTTAGTCCGGGGCTCTGGGGCCAACGTCCTGACTTTC,CASSLVRGSGANVLTF,NA,few,TRBV7-8,TRBJ2-6
TGTGCCAGCAGGTCGGGGGGCTATGGCTACACCTTC,CASRSGGYGYTF,NA,NA,TRBV6-1,TRBJ1-2
TGTGCCAGCAGCCTACAGACGGGGCCCACCTATGGCTACACCTTC,CASSLQTGPTYGYTF,NA,once,TRBV2,TRBJ1-2
TGTGCCAGCAGCCCCAAGACAGGGGCTGATGAGCAGTTCTTC,CASSPKTGADEQFF,TRBD1,NA,TRBV7-2,TRBJ2-1
TGTGCCTGGAGTTCGGGACTAGCGGGAGCATACGAGCAGTACTTC,CAWSSGLAGAYEQYF,TRBD2,NA,TRBV30,TRBJ2-7
TGTGCCAGTAGTATGGCGGGAAGACTTGGGAACACCATATATTTT,CASSMAGRLGNTIYF,NA,few,TRBV19,TRBJ1-3
TGTGCCAGCAGGGCGAGGACAGAGAATCAGCCCCAGCATTTT,CASRARTENQPQHF,NA,NA,TRBV2,TRBJ1-5
TGTGCCAGCAGTGAATCACCCAGGACATTCTACGAGCAGTACTTC,CASSESPRTFYEQYF,NA,NA,TRBV6-1,TRBJ2-7
TGTGCCAGTAGTCCCAACAGGGGTATGAACACTGAAGCTTTCTTT,CASSPNRGMNTEAFF,TRBD1,few,TRBV19,TRBJ1-1
TGTGCCAGCAGCTTAGCGCGCCCCCCAGGGGACGAGCAGTACTTC,CASSLARPPGDEQYF,NA,NA,TRBV7-8,TRBJ2-7
TGCGCCAGCAGCCAAGGGACAGGGGGAAGAAACACCTTC,CASSQGTGGRNTF,TRBD1,NA,TRBV5-1,TRBJ1-2
TGTGCCAGCAGCTTAGTGAGGCAGGGTGAGGATACGCAGTATTTT,CASSLVRQGEDTQYF,NA,NA,TRBV7-2,TRBJ2-3
TGTGCCAGCAGCACCTCGGGGACGGATGGCTACACCTTC,CASSTSGTDGYTF,NA,NA,TRBV5-4,TRBJ1-2
TGTGCCAGCAGCGTAGAACAGGGGGTCTCCTACGAGCAGTACTTC,CASSVEQGVSYEQYF,TRBD1,few,TRBV9,TRBJ2-7
TGTGCCAGCAGCGCACGGAATGAGCAGTTCTTC,CASSARNEQFF,NA,once,TRBV6-6,TRBJ2-1
TGTGCCAGCAGTGAAGCGGGTAGGCAGGCGGGATCTGAAGCTTTCTTT,CASSEAGRQAGSEAFF,NA,NA,TRBV2,TRBJ1-1
TGTGCCAGCAGCCTAACAGGGGGAAACTATGGCTACACCTTC,CASSLTGGNYGYTF,TRBD1,NA,TRBV7-2,TRBJ1-2
TGTGCCAGCAGCCAAGAGGGGACCGGGGTCTACGAGCAGTACTTC,CASSQEGTGVYEQYF,NA,NA,TRBV4-2,TRBJ2-7
TGTGCCAGCAGTTACCGGGAGCACAATCAGCCCCAGCATTTT,CASSYREHNQPQHF,NA,NA,TRBV6-5,TRBJ1-5
TGTGCCAGCAGCGAGGGGGCTGGGTCTGGAAGCACCATATATTTT,CASSEGAGSGSTIYF,TRBD1,NA,TRBV5-8,TRBJ1-3
TGCGCCAGCAGCCAAATTGACTCACTCGCTGTCAATGAGCAGTTCTTC,CASSQIDSLAVNEQFF,NA,NA,TRBV4-3,TRBJ2-1
TGTGCCAGCAGCTTAGCGAACCTGAGGGGAGCCAAAAACATTCAGTACTTC,CASSLANLRGAKNIQYF,NA,few,TRBV7-2,TRBJ2-4
TGTGCCAGCAGCCTCAAAGGGGGACAGGCGGCCTACAATGAGCAGTTCTTC,CASSLKGGQAAYNEQFF,TRBD1,NA,TRBV7-8,TRBJ2-1
TGTGCCTGGACACGGGGGGGCTCTGAAGCTTTCTTT,CAWTRGGSEAFF,NA,NA,TRBV30,TRBJ1-1
TGTGCCAGCAGTAGCGGGGGAACAGATACGCAGTATTTT,CASSSGGTDTQYF,TRBD2,NA,TRBV7-3,TRBJ2-3
TGCGCCAGCAGCTTGGAAGGGGTTCCAAGCTCCTACGAGCAGTACTTC,CASSLEGVPSSYEQYF,NA,many,TRBV5-1,TRBJ2-7
TGCGCCAGCAGCCTCCCATCTCCACTCCGGGACAAGGTTAACTATGGCTACACCTTC,CASSLPSPLRDKVNYGYTF,NA,once,TRBV4-1,TRBJ1-2
TGTGCCAGCAGGTCTGACACTGGAAATGGAACTAATGAAAAACTGTTTTTT,CASRSDTGNGTNEKLFF,NA,NA,TRBV2,TRBJ1-4
TGTGCCAGCAGGGTTAACTCCTACGAGCAGTACTTC,CASRVNSYEQYF,NA,NA,TRBV28,TRBJ2-7
TGCAGCGTTTCTGAAGGGGGCCGGGAGCAGCCCCAGCATTTT,CSVSEGGREQPQHF,TRBD1,few,TRBV29-1,TRBJ1-5
TGTGCCAGCAGCCCGGACCGTGGAAACACCATATATTTT,CASSPDRGNTIYF,NA,NA,TRBV11-2,TRBJ1-3
TGTGCCAGCAGCTTAGCGCTAGCGGGAATCGGTGAGCAGTTCTTC,CASSLALAGIGEQFF,TRBD2,NA,TRBV7-9,TRBJ2-1
TGTGCCAGCAGTTACTTTGAGACCCAGTACTTC,CASSYFETQYF,NA,NA,TRBV6-5,TRBJ2-5
TGTGCCAGTAGTATAGATACAGATACGCAGTATTTT,CASSIDTDTQYF,NA,NA,TRBV19,TRBJ2-3
TGTGCCAGCAGGGAAGATTACGAGCAGTACTTC,CASREDYEQYF,NA,NA,TRBV2,TRBJ2-7
TGTGCCAGCAGCGTAGAAATAGTAGGGGAGCTGTTTTTT,CASSVEIVGELFF,NA,NA,TRBV9,TRBJ2-2
TGTGCCACACCGGGTGTAAACTATGGCTACACCTTC,CATPGVNYGYTF,NA,NA,TRBV7-7,TRBJ1-2
TGTGCCACCAGCAGAAGACAGATTTGGGCGGGGAATCAGCCCCAGCATTTT,CATSRRQIWAGNQPQHF,NA,NA,TRBV15,TRBJ1-5
TGTGCCAGTAGTATAAAGTTGGGACAGAAAAATCAGCCCCAGCATTTT,CASSIKLGQKNQPQHF,TRBD1,NA,TRBV19,TRBJ1-5
TGTGCCACCAGCAGAGGCGGCGGGGGCGCAGGCAATGAGCAGTTCTTC,CATSRGGGGAGNEQFF,NA,NA,TRBV15,TRBJ2-1
TGTGCCAGCAGCTTCGTTACCGGCAGGGAGCTGTTTTTT,CASSFVTGRELFF,NA,NA,TRBV7-9,TRBJ2-2
TGTGCCAGCAGTTACCAGGGTTCGCAGTACTTC,CASSYQGSQYF,NA,NA,TRBV6-5,TRBJ2-7
TGCGCCTTCCGAGGCCAGGTAGGCCCCCCAGAGACCCAGTACTTC,CAFRGQVGPPETQYF,NA,few,TRBV10-2,TRBJ2-5
TGCGCCAGCAGCTCAGATACGAGGGGATCTTACAATGAGCAGTTCTTC,CASSSDTRGSYNEQFF,NA,NA,TRBV5-1,TRBJ2-1
TGTGCCAGCAGCTCAAGACTAGCGAGGAACACCGGGGAGCTGTTTTTT,CASSSRLARNTGELFF,TRBD2,NA,TRBV11-2,TRBJ2-2
TGTGCCAGCAGTTCGACCTTAGCCGGGACTCTCAATGAGCAGTTCTTC,CASSSTLAGTLNEQFF,NA,NA,TRBV27,TRBJ2-1